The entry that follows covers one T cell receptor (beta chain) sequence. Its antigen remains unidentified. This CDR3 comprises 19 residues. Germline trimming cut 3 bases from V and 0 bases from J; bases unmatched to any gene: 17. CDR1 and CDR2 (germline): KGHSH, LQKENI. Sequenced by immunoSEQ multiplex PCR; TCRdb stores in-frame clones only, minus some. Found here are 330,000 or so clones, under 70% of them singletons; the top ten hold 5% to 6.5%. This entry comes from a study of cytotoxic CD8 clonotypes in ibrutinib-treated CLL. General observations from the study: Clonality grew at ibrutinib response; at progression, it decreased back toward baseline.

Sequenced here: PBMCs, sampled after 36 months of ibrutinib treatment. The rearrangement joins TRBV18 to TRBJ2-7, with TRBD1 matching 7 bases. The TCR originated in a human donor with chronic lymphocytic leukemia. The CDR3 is CASSPELITRGTDSYEQYF. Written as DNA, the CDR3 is TGTGCCAGCTCACCCGAATTAATTACTCGTGGGACAGACTCCTACGAGCAGTACTTC.